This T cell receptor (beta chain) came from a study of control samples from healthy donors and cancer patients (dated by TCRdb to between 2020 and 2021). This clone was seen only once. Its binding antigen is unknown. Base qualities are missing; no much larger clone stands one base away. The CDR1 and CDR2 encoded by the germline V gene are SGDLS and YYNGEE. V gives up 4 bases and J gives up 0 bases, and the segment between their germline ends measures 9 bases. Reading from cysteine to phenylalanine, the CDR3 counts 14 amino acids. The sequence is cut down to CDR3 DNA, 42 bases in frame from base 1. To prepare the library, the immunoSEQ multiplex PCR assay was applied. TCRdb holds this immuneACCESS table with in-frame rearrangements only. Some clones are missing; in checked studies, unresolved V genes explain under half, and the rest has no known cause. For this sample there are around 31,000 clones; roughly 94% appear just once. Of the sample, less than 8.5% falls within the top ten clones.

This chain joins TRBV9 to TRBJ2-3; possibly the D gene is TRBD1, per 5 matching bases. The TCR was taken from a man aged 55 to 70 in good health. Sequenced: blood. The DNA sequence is TGTGCCAGCAGCTCACAGGTGAGCACAGATACGCAGTATTTT. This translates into CASSSQVSTDTQYF.